Sequencing of this T cell receptor beta chain was carried out in a study of identical twins. Unique molecular identifiers were in the cDNA, with template-switch universal primer binding. MiXCR was run by TCRdb on the 5' RACE reads, yielding one entry per CDR3 protein. This table holds more than 600,000 distinct CDR3 sequences, about 20% found once. Study results and caveats: Reduced insertions were recorded for abundant cord blood beta clonotypes, with no such pattern in memory repertoires.

Trimming at V came to 1 base and at J to 4 bases, leaving 7 bases not matched to a gene. This CDR3 is built from 15 residues. Germline CDR1 reads MNHEY; CDR2 reads SMNVEV (reference sequence). This clonotype came up many times. Its target is not known. Donors were all healthy Caucasians. The same sample was also used in a study of T cells expressing NK-cell markers. That investigation notes: Four of the donors also had these clonotypes leading their CD3+CD56-NKG2C+ fraction.

The TCR was taken from a woman younger than 35 in good health. The sample comprised PBMCs. The V call is TRBV27, the J call TRBJ2-7, with 7 bases matching TRBD2. The CDR3 loop reads CASSLFLAVGYEQYF. Here the CDR3 DNA reads TGTGCCAGCAGTTTATTCCTAGCGGTGGGTTACGAGCAGTACTTC.